The T cell receptor beta chain under discussion was sequenced for a study of post-analysis software for immune sequencing data. Overall study context: Relapsing-remitting, secondary progressive and progressive-relapsing forms made up the multiple sclerosis disease courses.

Note on this clonotype: Its antigen is not known. The junction does not match germline at one end; this may be a read error.

The authors incorporated unique molecular identifiers into the TCR beta cDNA libraries. T cells numbering about 0.85 to 11 million gave rise to roughly 550,000 cDNA molecules. TCRdb recomputed calls from the PCR reads with MiXCR, one row per CDR3 protein. The table records hundreds of thousands of distinct CDR3 sequences, under 55% of them present only once. Study outcomes and limitations: A handful of TRBV segments were significantly more frequent in patients than in controls. TRBV5-6, TRBV5-1 and TRBV20-1 were among these segments. Among multiple sclerosis patients, normalized Chao1 diversity was significantly below that of controls. When the samples were clustered directly with F measure, those that had been prepared in the same batch showed strong co-clustering.

The length of the CDR3 is 15 residues. This receptor was obtained from a girl between 10 and 17 years old with multiple sclerosis. Sequencing was done on a sample of blood. The rearrangement joins TRBV12-3 or TRBV12-4 to TRBJ2-3; 10 positions match TRBD2. The CDR3: CASRLAGGVRDTQYF. The CDR3 nucleotides are TGTGCCAGCAGATTAGCGGGAGGTGTCAGGGATACGCAGTATTTT.